This is a list of T cell receptor beta chains from one sample in a study of TIL therapy for anti-PD-1-resistant metastatic lung cancer. The method was immunoSEQ multiplex PCR; TCRdb's version includes in-frame clones alone and lacks a portion of them. This table has roughly 92,000 clones, roughly two thirds appearing once. This specimen was tumor tissue, taken at baseline. These receptors were collected from a person aged 25 to 80 with non-small cell lung cancer. Both conserved end residues are part of each CDR3. Fields, in order: clone size, CDR3 length, J gene, V gene, D gene, CDR3 DNA, CDR3 protein. A D gene is named only where the DNA matches it firmly. The size of a clone is reported for some rows only, either as once, few or many, or as a class for expanded clones.

>medium-sized|12|TRBJ2-2|TRBV6-5|NA
TGTGCCAGCAGTACCTTAGGACAGAAGCTGTTTTTT
CASSTLGQKLFF
>NA|15|TRBJ2-1|TRBV7-3|NA
TGTGCCAGCAGCTTATTTGAGGGGATGGGCAGTGAGCAGTTCTTC
CASSLFEGMGSEQFF
>NA|12|TRBJ2-2|TRBV6-2/TRBV6-3|NA
TGTGCCAGCAGTTACGGGGCCGGGGAGCTGTTTTTT
CASSYGAGELFF
>NA|17|TRBJ2-1|TRBV4-3|NA
TGCGCCAGCAGCCAATTGACAGGTGCTCGCTCCTACAATGAGCAGTTCTTC
CASSQLTGARSYNEQFF
>NA|14|TRBJ2-1|TRBV6-2/TRBV6-3|NA
TGTGCCAGCAGTTACGTATTAGCGATGCATGAGCAGTTCTTC
CASSYVLAMHEQFF
>NA|13|TRBJ2-1|TRBV7-8|NA
TGTGCCAGCAGCCCCAACTATGGAGCTGAGCAGTTCTTC
CASSPNYGAEQFF
>NA|14|TRBJ1-1|TRBV28|NA
TGTGCCAGCAGTCTAAGACGGATCAACACTGAAGCTTTCTTT
CASSLRRINTEAFF
>NA|16|TRBJ2-7|TRBV4-1|NA
TGCGCCAGCAGCCAAGACGACGGACCCTCTCTTCACGAGCAGTACTTC
CASSQDDGPSLHEQYF
>NA|14|TRBJ2-7|TRBV5-1|TRBD1
TGCGCCAGCAACCCGGGACAGGACCTTTACGAGCAGTACTTC
CASNPGQDLYEQYF
>once|14|TRBJ1-6|TRBV3-1/TRBV3-2|NA
TGTGCCAGCAGCCAAGGGGGTTTTAATTCACCCCTCCACTTT
CASSQGGFNSPLHF
>NA|21|TRBJ2-6|TRBV5-1|TRBD2
TGCGCCAGCAGCTTATGGGGCCTAAGCGGGGCCTCCCGGGACGGGGCCAACGTCCTGACTTTC
CASSLWGLSGASRDGANVLTF
>NA|14|TRBJ1-4|TRBV28|NA
TGTGCCAGCAACTCGGGGACAACTAATGAAAAACTGTTTTTT
CASNSGTTNEKLFF
>few|19|TRBJ2-1|TRBV7-2|TRBD2
TGTGCCAGCAGCTCTTGGACTAGCGGGAGGGCCATCTCCTACAATGAGCAGTTCTTC
CASSSWTSGRAISYNEQFF
>once|15|TRBJ2-5|TRBV7-3|NA
TGTGCCAGCAGCTTAACGGGCACCTACCAAGAGACCCAGTACTTC
CASSLTGTYQETQYF
>NA|17|TRBJ2-2|TRBV7-2|TRBD1
TGTGCCAGCAGCCGCGGTAGGGGGACAGGGGGCACCGGGGAGCTGTTTTTT
CASSRGRGTGGTGELFF
>NA|16|TRBJ2-2|TRBV7-6|NA
TGTGCCAGCAGTTTTCTGGCGGAGGAGGACACCGGGGAGCTGTTTTTT
CASSFLAEEDTGELFF
>NA|15|TRBJ2-1|TRBV9|TRBD2
TGTGCCAGCAGCTACCGCGGGACTAGCGCTAGTGAGCAGTTCTTC
CASSYRGTSASEQFF
>NA|11|TRBJ1-5|TRBV9|NA
TGTGCCAGCAGCGTAGAACAGCCCCAGCATTTT
CASSVEQPQHF
>NA|14|TRBJ1-1|TRBV2|NA
TGTGCCAGCAGTGGACTAGTCCGGAACACTGAAGCTTTCTTT
CASSGLVRNTEAFF
>NA|14|TRBJ2-7|TRBV5-1|TRBD1
TGCGCCAGCAGCAAGGGACAGGGGGCGATTGAGCAGTACTTC
CASSKGQGAIEQYF
>NA|13|TRBJ2-3|TRBV7-8|NA
TGTGCCAGCAGCTTTATCAGATCCGGTACGCAGTATTTT
CASSFIRSGTQYF
>NA|13|TRBJ2-3|TRBV5-1|NA
TGCGCCAGCAGCTTCCCAGGGGAGGATACGCAGTATTTT
CASSFPGEDTQYF
>NA|16|TRBJ2-2|TRBV6-5|TRBD2
TGTGCCAGCAGTTACCCAGCGGGAGGTCTGGCCGGGGAGCTGTTTTTT
CASSYPAGGLAGELFF
>NA|15|TRBJ1-1|TRBV11-2|NA
TGTGCCAGCAGCCCCCTTCGGGGCCAGAACACTGAAGCTTTCTTT
CASSPLRGQNTEAFF
>many|17|TRBJ2-6|TRBV7-9|TRBD2
TGTGCCAGCAGCTTTGACAAGGGGAGGGGTGGGGCCAACGTCCTGACTTTC
CASSFDKGRGGANVLTF
>few|14|TRBJ2-1|TRBV19|NA
TGTGCCAGTAGTAATCCTAACTCCTACAATGAGCAGTTCTTC
CASSNPNSYNEQFF
>once|13|TRBJ2-4|TRBV11-2|NA
TGTGCCAGCAGCTTAGCGGGAGAAAACATTCAGTACTTC
CASSLAGENIQYF
>NA|13|TRBJ2-7|TRBV12-3/TRBV12-4|TRBD2
TGTGCCAGCGGGACTAATAACCCCTACGAGCAGTACTTC
CASGTNNPYEQYF
>few|16|TRBJ1-5|TRBV28|NA
TGTGCCAGCAGTTTAAAGGGCGGGGGAGGCAATCAGCCCCAGCATTTT
CASSLKGGGGNQPQHF
>few|14|TRBJ1-6|TRBV2|TRBD1
TGTGCCAGCAGGAGACAGGGTGTCAATTCACCCCTCCACTTT
CASRRQGVNSPLHF
>many|15|TRBJ1-5|TRBV6-5|TRBD1
TGTGCCAGCAGAGGCAGACAGGGAGGGAATCAGCCCCAGCATTTT
CASRGRQGGNQPQHF
>NA|14|TRBJ2-1|TRBV5-4|NA
TGTGCCAGCAGCCAGGACGGAGTTTACAATGAGCAGTTCTTC
CASSQDGVYNEQFF
>NA|15|TRBJ1-6|TRBV11-2|TRBD1
TGTGCCAGCAGCCCCACCGGGACAGCTAATTCACCCCTCCACTTT
CASSPTGTANSPLHF
>NA|13|TRBJ1-4|TRBV27|NA
TGTGCTAGCCGGGACGTCTTTAATGAAAAACTGTTTTTT
CASRDVFNEKLFF
>NA|16|TRBJ1-3|TRBV18|TRBD1
TGTGCCAGCTCACCGGGACAGACCTTCTCTGGAAACACCATATATTTT
CASSPGQTFSGNTIYF
>NA|13|TRBJ1-2|TRBV5-6|NA
TGTGCCAGCAGCTTGACAGAAATGTATGGCTACACCTTC
CASSLTEMYGYTF
>NA|13|TRBJ2-5|TRBV7-6|TRBD2
TGTGCCAGCAGCTTAAGTATAGCGGGGACCCAGTACTTC
CASSLSIAGTQYF
>NA|13|TRBJ1-6|TRBV10-3|TRBD1
TGTGCCATCACTGGGACAGGAAATTCACCCCTCCACTTT
CAITGTGNSPLHF
>NA|18|TRBJ2-5|TRBV2|TRBD2
TGTGCCAGCAGTTATTTTGGACTAGCGGGAGTGGGGGCGAAGACCCAGTACTTC
CASSYFGLAGVGAKTQYF
>NA|15|TRBJ1-1|TRBV6-6|NA
TGTGCCAGCGCGGCGGAGGGCGGCATGAACACTGAAGCTTTCTTT
CASAAEGGMNTEAFF
>NA|15|TRBJ2-1|TRBV30|TRBD2
TGTGCCTGGAGCCTTTGGGGGGGGAGACACAATGAGCAGTTCTTC
CAWSLWGGRHNEQFF
>NA|15|TRBJ1-5|TRBV3-1/TRBV3-2|NA
TGTGCCAGCAGCCAGGGGGTAGGGGGCAATCAGCCCCAGCATTTT
CASSQGVGGNQPQHF
>NA|12|TRBJ2-5|TRBV24-1|TRBD2
TGTGGGGTTTGGGGGGGGGAAGAGACCCAGTACTTC
CGVWGGEETQYF
>NA|16|TRBJ1-4|TRBV6-5|TRBD1
TGTGCCAGCAGTTCTCTGATGACAGGGTCTCTTGAAAAACTGTTTTTT
CASSSLMTGSLEKLFF
>NA|12|TRBJ2-7|TRBV12-3/TRBV12-4|NA
TGTGCCAGCAGTTTAGTGGCCTACGAGCAGTACTTC
CASSLVAYEQYF
>NA|15|TRBJ2-3|TRBV27|NA
TGTGCCAGCAGTTTATCGGGGGGCGCGGCAGATACGCAGTATTTT
CASSLSGGAADTQYF
>NA|16|TRBJ2-5|TRBV6-1|TRBD1
TGTGCCAGCAGTGAACCCGGGACAGGGGGCGCAGAGACCCAGTACTTC
CASSEPGTGGAETQYF
>NA|15|TRBJ1-6|TRBV27|NA
TGTGCCAGCAGTTTTTCGGGACATACAAGTTCACCCCTCCACTTT
CASSFSGHTSSPLHF
>NA|15|TRBJ2-1|TRBV28|TRBD2
TGTGCCAGCAGTTTAGGTCTAGCGGGATTGCATGAGCAGTTCTTC
CASSLGLAGLHEQFF
>NA|14|TRBJ2-7|TRBV11-1|NA
TGTGCCAGCAGCTTATTGGGAAACTCCTACGAGCAGTACTTC
CASSLLGNSYEQYF
>few|15|TRBJ1-5|TRBV5-6|NA
TGTGCCAGCAGCTTTTACGGGACGCCCAATCAGCCCCAGCATTTT
CASSFYGTPNQPQHF
>few|14|TRBJ1-1|TRBV30|NA
TGTGCCTCCACCCCGGAATCTCACTCCCCTGAAGCTTTCTTT
CASTPESHSPEAFF
>few|13|TRBJ2-3|TRBV5-4|NA
TGTGCCAGCAGCCGGACCTCCACAGATACGCAGTATTTT
CASSRTSTDTQYF
>few|15|TRBJ2-2|TRBV7-3|NA
TGTGCCAGCAGCTTAACGGGTGGGACGGCCGGGGAGCTGTTTTTT
CASSLTGGTAGELFF
>once|11|TRBJ1-2|TRBV20-1|NA
TGCAGTGCCCTTAGCGGGCTCGGCTACACCTTC
CSALSGLGYTF
>NA|15|TRBJ2-5|TRBV11-2|TRBD1
TGTGCCAGCAGCTTAAACAGGGGAGCCCAAGAGACCCAGTACTTC
CASSLNRGAQETQYF
>once|12|TRBJ2-1|TRBV7-2|NA
TGTGCCAGCAGCTTAGAGACGGGGCGGCAGTTCTTC
CASSLETGRQFF
>few|17|TRBJ2-2|TRBV10-3|NA
TGTGCCATCAGAAGCACGGGACAAGACTCCACTCCCGGGGAGCTGTTTTTT
CAIRSTGQDSTPGELFF
>NA|14|TRBJ2-7|TRBV28|TRBD1
TGTGCCAGCAACCAACCGGGACAGCCCTACGAGCAGTACTTC
CASNQPGQPYEQYF
>few|12|TRBJ1-2|TRBV3-1/TRBV3-2|NA
TGTGCCAGCAGCCACGGGACCTATGGCTACACCTTC
CASSHGTYGYTF